What follows are 23 T cell receptor beta chains derived from one specimen sequenced in a study of blood T cell repertoires in COVID-19. TCRdb's copy holds only in-frame clones and misses some; the assay was immunoSEQ multiplex PCR. The sample yields approximately 24,000 clones, around 82% seen once. The sequencing sample was made of peripheral blood. All receptors derive from a human donor in a cohort sampled during active COVID-19.

This clone was picked up one time. This sequence joins TRBV7-8 and TRBJ2-1; TRBD1 matches 9 bases. The length of the CDR3 is 14 residues. Germline values: CDR1 SGHVS, CDR2 FQNEAQ. V was clipped by 5 bases and J by 3 bases; unmatched bases: 2. CDR3 nucleotide sequence: TGTGCCAGCAGCCCGGGACAGGGCTACAATGAGCAGTTCTTC. Translation: CASSPGQGYNEQFF.

The CDR3, as DNA: TGTGCCAGCAGTCCACGGACAGGGGAGTATGGCTACACCTTC. Protein sequence: CASSPRTGEYGYTF. The rearrangement uses TRBV27 and TRBJ1-2; 9 nucleotides align to TRBD1. Losses at the gene ends were 5 bases for V and 5 bases for J; bases not matched to a gene: 6. Per germline, CDR1 MNHEY and CDR2 SMNVEV (reference sequence). CDR3 size: 14 residues.

This chain uses TRBV7-7 with TRBJ2-1; D is ambiguous. The CDR3 runs to 13 residues. V lost 3 bases and J lost 8, with 11 bases in between. The V gene's germline CDR1 is SSHAT and CDR2 FNYEAQ (reference sequence). The CDR3: CASSFQTGDEQFF. CDR3 coding DNA: TGTGCCAGCAGCTTCCAGACGGGTGATGAGCAGTTCTTC.

The V and J genes are TRBV14 and TRBJ1-4; TRBD1 agrees at 7 bases. The CDR3 runs 12 residues. The V gene's germline CDR1 is SGHDN and CDR2 FVKESK. Unmatched junction bases numbered 1, after V lost 4 bases and J lost 8 bases. CDR3 sequence (DNA): TGTGCCAGCAGCCGACAGGGAGAAAAACTGTTTTTT. It codes for CASSRQGEKLFF.

The gene calls are TRBV5-1 and TRBJ2-7; TRBD2 aligns across 12 bases. This CDR3 is 15 amino acids long. CDR1 is SGHRS and CDR2 is YFSETQ in the germline V gene. Germline trimming cut 3 bases from V and 0 bases from J; bases unmatched to any gene: 1. CDR3 protein: CASSWTSGDSYEQYF. The CDR3 region has the DNA TGCGCCAGCAGCTGGACTAGCGGGGACTCCTACGAGCAGTACTTC.

This chain joins TRBV28 and TRBJ2-1, with 13 positions matching TRBD2. The CDR3 runs 18 residues. Germline V CDR1 and CDR2: MDHEN, SYDVKM. V was pared by 1 base and J by 9 bases, with 12 bases of the junction left unmatched. The DNA of the CDR3 is TGTGCCAGCAGTTTATCGGTCGCGACTAGCGGGAGGTTGGGTGAGCAGTTCTTC. Residues: CASSLSVATSGRLGEQFF.

This chain joins TRBV14 and TRBJ1-2; D not resolved. Trimming left V 2 bases short and J 2 bases short, with 6 bases between. Germline V gene lookup returns CDR1 SGHDN and CDR2 FVKESK. The CDR3 runs 13 residues. For the CDR3, the DNA is TGTGCCAGCAGCCAACAGGAAAACTATGGCTACACCTTC. Its protein product is CASSQQENYGYTF. The entire variable domain, with the rest obtained from reference TRBV14 and TRBJ1-2, is as follows: EAGVTQFPSHSVIEKGQTVTLRCDPISGHDNLYWYRRVMGKEIKFLLHFVKESKQDESGMPNNRFLAERTGGTYSTLKVQPAELEDSGVYFCASSQQENYGYTFGSGTRLTVV.

The chain is built from TRBV30 and TRBJ2-7; D is possibly TRBD2 (6 bases). The CDR3 has 12 residues. Trimming stripped 3 bases from V and 5 bases from J, with 11 bases between. The germline gives CDR1 GTSNPN, CDR2 SVGIG (reference sequence). CDR3 sequence (DNA): TGTGCCTGGAGCCGGGGGAACAACGAGCAGTACTTC. It encodes CAWSRGNNEQYF.

The genes are TRBV5-6 and TRBJ1-2; TRBD1 might be the D (6 bases). V was trimmed by 4 bases and J by 8 bases, leaving 21 bases between them. The V gene's germline CDR1 is SGHDT and CDR2 YYEEEE. The CDR3 spans 15 residues. The CDR3 loop is CASSLRQASGWGYTF. CDR3 nucleotide sequence: TGTGCCAGCAGCCTAAGACAGGCGTCAGGTTGGGGCTACACCTTC.

The rearrangement joins TRBV18 to TRBJ2-2; TRBD2 aligns across 9 bases. With V trimmed by 0 bases and J by 2 bases, 7 bases remained unmatched. The germline V gene encodes CDR1 KGHSH and CDR2 LQKENI. This CDR3 has 18 residues. The CDR3, as DNA: TGTGCCAGCTCACCACCGTCGAGCGGGAGGCTTAACACCGGGGAGCTGTTTTTT. Translated, it gives CASSPPSSGRLNTGELFF.

V usage is TRBV29-1 and J usage is TRBJ2-1; possibly TRBD2 for D (6 bases). CDR1 is SQVTM, CDR2 ANQGSEA, per germline. The CDR3 spans 14 residues. The V end lost 7 bases, the J end lost 4 bases, and 17 bases lay between the germline ends. CDR3 region: CSGNWGTAYNEQFF. The CDR3 coding sequence is TGCAGCGGCAACTGGGGGACTGCGTACAATGAGCAGTTCTTC.

The chain uses TRBV27 and TRBJ2-5; 7 nucleotides line up with TRBD1. CDR3 size: 14 residues. The germline CDR1 and CDR2 sequences are MNHEY and SMNVEV (reference sequence). The V gene end was trimmed by 0 bases and the J gene end by 5 bases; junction bases not matched to a gene: 3. This CDR3 reads CASSLSDRRETQYF. The CDR3 region has the DNA TGTGCCAGCAGTTTATCGGACAGGCGGGAGACCCAGTACTTC.

The chain uses TRBV28 and TRBJ1-2; D gene unclear. Trimming removed 6 bases at V and 7 bases at J, with 15 bases between. Germline values: CDR1 MDHEN, CDR2 SYDVKM. This CDR3 spans 13 amino acids. The CDR3 DNA reads as TGTGCCAGCAGCCCGTCTTTTGCGAGTGGCTACACCTTC. This codes for CASSPSFASGYTF.

CDR3 coding DNA: TGTGCCAGTAGTGGACAGGGGGGAAACACTGAAGCTTTCTTT. Translation gives CASSGQGGNTEAFF. The J gene is TRBJ1-1, the V gene TRBV19; 10 positions match TRBD1. V lost 5 bases, J lost 2 bases, and 2 bases stayed unmatched. The CDR3 runs 14 residues. Germline V lookup: CDR1 LNHDA, CDR2 SQIVND (reference sequence).

The rearrangement uses TRBV6-5 and TRBJ2-5; 10 bases line up with TRBD2. The CDR3 length is 14 residues. J gave up 5 bases and V 6 bases, and 6 bases lay outside the gene matches. CDR1 and CDR2 (germline): MNHEY, SVGAGI. In DNA form, the CDR3 reads TGTGCCAGCAGCTCAATTAGCGGGAGGGAGACCCAGTACTTC. It yields the protein CASSSISGRETQYF.

In DNA form, the CDR3 reads TGTGCCTGGAGTGAAGGTGGGGGGAGTCAGCCCCAGCATTTT. It codes for CAWSEGGGSQPQHF. The gene calls are TRBV30 and TRBJ1-5; weak D call: TRBD1 (5 bases). The germline V and J ends were trimmed by 1 base and 6 bases, with 13 bases remaining between them. Germline V gene sequence: CDR1 GTSNPN, CDR2 SVGIG (reference sequence). The CDR3 length is 14 residues.

The chain combines TRBV19 with TRBJ2-5; 7 nucleotides match TRBD1. Germline trimming cut 7 bases from V and 1 base from J; bases unmatched to any gene: 12. The germline V gene encodes CDR1 LNHDA and CDR2 SQIVND (reference sequence). This CDR3 comprises 16 residues. The CDR3 loop is CASKRGGQAIQETQYF. The CDR3 DNA follows: TGTGCCAGTAAGCGAGGAGGACAGGCGATCCAAGAGACCCAGTACTTC.

V and J are TRBV11-2 and TRBJ1-1; D not resolved. V lost 5 bases to trimming and J lost 3 bases, with 19 bases between them. CDR1 and CDR2 from the germline V gene are SGHAT and FQNNGV. CDR3 length: 16 residues. The CDR3 protein is CASSPRLGRGDTEAFF. The CDR3 DNA is TGTGCCAGCAGCCCTAGGTTGGGTCGTGGTGACACTGAAGCTTTCTTT. The full variable domain, completed using reference TRBV11-2 and TRBJ1-1, is EAGVAQSPRYKIIEKRQSVAFWCNPISGHATLYWYQQILGQGPKLLIQFQNNGVVDDSQLPKDRFSAERLKGVDSTLKIQPAKLEDSAVYLCASSPRLGRGDTEAFFGQGTRLTVV.

CDR3 sequence reads: CAWSSQGSGNQPQHF. In DNA, the CDR3 is TGTGCCTGGAGCTCACAGGGATCAGGGAATCAGCCCCAGCATTTT. The gene calls are TRBV30 and TRBJ1-5, with D tentatively TRBD1 (6 bases). The CDR3 consists of 15 residues. Trimming left V 3 bases short and J 4 bases short, with 16 bases between. Per the germline V gene, CDR1 is GTSNPN and CDR2 is SVGIG (reference sequence).

CDR3 sequence reads: CSGSPYEQYF. CDR3 sequence (DNA): TGCAGTGGTAGTCCGTACGAGCAGTACTTC. The chain couples TRBV20-1 to TRBJ2-7; D gene ambiguous. This CDR3 contains 10 residues. The germline V and J ends were trimmed by 7 bases and 4 bases, with 8 bases remaining between them. Germline assignment: CDR1 DFQATT and CDR2 SNEGSKA (reference sequence).

The chain recombines TRBV7-2 with TRBJ1-6; TRBD1 matches at 9 bases. Trimming cost V 4 bases and J 7 bases; bases outside gene matches: 2. The CDR3 loop spans 14 amino acids. Germline CDR1 and CDR2: SGHTA and FQGNSA. The CDR3: CASSWDRANSPLHF. DNA of the CDR3: TGTGCCAGCAGCTGGGACAGGGCGAATTCACCCCTCCACTTT.

The sample holds a few counts of this clone. This sequence joins TRBV19 and TRBJ1-5; D gene unclear. Trimming took off 6 bases at V and 1 base at J, with 10 bases between the two ends. Germline-derived CDR1 and CDR2 are LNHDA and SQIVND (reference sequence). The CDR3 extends over 14 amino acids. In DNA form, the CDR3 reads TGTGCCAGTAGGCGGGGTAGGAGCAATCAGCCCCAGCATTTT. Translating it yields CASRRGRSNQPQHF.

This chain joins TRBV2 and TRBJ1-1; D not certain. The CDR3 totals 13 residues. Germline CDR1 reads SNHLY; CDR2 reads FYNNEI. The V end lost 6 bases, the J end lost 5 bases, and 13 bases lay between the germline ends. The CDR3 region has the DNA TGTGCCAGCAGCCTCATGGGAGGGACTGAAGCTTTCTTT. This gives the protein CASSLMGGTEAFF.